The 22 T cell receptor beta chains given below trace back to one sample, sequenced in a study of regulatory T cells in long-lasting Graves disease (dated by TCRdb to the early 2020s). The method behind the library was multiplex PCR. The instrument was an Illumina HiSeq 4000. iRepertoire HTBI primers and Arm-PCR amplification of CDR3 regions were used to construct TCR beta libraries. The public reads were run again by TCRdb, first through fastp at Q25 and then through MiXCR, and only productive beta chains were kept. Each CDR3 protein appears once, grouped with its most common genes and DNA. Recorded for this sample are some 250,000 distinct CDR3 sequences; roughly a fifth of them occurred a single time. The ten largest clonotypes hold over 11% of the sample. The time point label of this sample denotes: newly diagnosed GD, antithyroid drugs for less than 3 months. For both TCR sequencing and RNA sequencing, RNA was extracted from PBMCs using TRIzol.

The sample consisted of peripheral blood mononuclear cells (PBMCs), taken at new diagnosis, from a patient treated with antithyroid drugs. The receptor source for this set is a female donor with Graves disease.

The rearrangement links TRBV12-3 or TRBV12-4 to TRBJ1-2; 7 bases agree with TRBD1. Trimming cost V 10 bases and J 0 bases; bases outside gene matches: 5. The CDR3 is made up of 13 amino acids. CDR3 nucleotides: TGTGCCACCCGGACAGGACCTAACTATGGCTACACCTTC. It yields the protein CATRTGPNYGYTF.

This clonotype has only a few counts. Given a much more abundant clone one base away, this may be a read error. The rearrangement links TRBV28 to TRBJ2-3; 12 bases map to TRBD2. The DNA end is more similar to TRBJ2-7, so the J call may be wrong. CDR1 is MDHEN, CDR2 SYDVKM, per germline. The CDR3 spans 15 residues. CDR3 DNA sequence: TGTGCCAGCAGATTACGGCTAGCGGGGGGGAATGAGCAGTACTTC. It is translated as CASRLRLAGGNEQYF.

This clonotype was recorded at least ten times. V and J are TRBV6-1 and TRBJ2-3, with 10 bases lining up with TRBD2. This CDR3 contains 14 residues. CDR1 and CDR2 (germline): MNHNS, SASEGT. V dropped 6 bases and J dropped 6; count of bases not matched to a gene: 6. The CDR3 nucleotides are TGTGCCAGCAGGGCTAGCGGGGGCCCCGATACGCAGTATTTT. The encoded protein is CASRASGGPDTQYF.

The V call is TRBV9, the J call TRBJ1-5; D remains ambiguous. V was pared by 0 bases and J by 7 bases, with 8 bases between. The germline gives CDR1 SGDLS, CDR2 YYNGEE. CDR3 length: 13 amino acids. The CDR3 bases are TGTGCCAGCAGCGTAGGGGATGGACAGCCCCAGCATTTT. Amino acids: CASSVGDGQPQHF. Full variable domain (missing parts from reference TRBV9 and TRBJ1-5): DSGVTQTPKHLITATGQRVTLRCSPRSGDLSVYWYQQSLDQGLQFLIQYYNGEERAKGNILERFSAQQFPDLHSELNLSSLELGDSALYFCASSVGDGQPQHFGDGTRLSIL.

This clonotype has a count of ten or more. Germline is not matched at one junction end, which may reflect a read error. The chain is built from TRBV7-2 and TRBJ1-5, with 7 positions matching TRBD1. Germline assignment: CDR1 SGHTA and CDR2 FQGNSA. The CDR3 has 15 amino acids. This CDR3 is CASSLIGQVGQPQHF. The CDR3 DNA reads TGCGCCAGCAGCTTAATCGGACAGGTGGGACAGCCCCAGCATTTT.

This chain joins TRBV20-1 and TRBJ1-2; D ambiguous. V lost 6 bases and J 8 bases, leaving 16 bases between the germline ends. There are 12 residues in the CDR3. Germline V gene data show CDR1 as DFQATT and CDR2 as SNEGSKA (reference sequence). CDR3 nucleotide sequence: TGCAGTGCCGGATCCGGCCCCGAAGGCTACACCTTC. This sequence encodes CSAGSGPEGYTF.

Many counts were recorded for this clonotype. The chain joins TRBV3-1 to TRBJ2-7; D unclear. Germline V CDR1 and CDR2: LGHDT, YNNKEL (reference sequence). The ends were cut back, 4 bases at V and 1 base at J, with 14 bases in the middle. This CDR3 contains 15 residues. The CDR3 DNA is TGTGCCAGCAGCCGGGATGACGCCGGATCCTACGAGCAGTACTTC. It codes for CASSRDDAGSYEQYF.

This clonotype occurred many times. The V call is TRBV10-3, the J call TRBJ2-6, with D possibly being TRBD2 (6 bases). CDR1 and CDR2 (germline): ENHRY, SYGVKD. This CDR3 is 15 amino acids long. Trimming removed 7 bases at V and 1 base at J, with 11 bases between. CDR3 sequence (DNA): TGTGCCATCAACCGACGGGAGTCTGGGGCCAACGTCCTGACTTTC. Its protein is CAINRRESGANVLTF.

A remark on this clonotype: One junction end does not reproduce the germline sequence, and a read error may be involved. The CDR3 region has the DNA TGCGGTGCGATCAGGGGGAACAATGAGCAGTTCTTC. Its translation is CGAIRGNNEQFF. The rearrangement links TRBV20-1 to TRBJ2-1; 7 bases line up with TRBD1. The CDR3 contains 12 residues. Germline loops: CDR1 DFQATT, CDR2 SNEGSKA (reference sequence).

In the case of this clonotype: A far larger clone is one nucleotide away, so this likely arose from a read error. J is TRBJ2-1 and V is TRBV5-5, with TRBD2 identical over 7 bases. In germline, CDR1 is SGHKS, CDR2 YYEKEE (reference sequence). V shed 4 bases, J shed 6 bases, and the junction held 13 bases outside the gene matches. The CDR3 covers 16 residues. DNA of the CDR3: TGTGCCAGCAGCAGCCGCAGAACCAGGACTAGCAATGAGCAGTTCTTC. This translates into CASSSRRTRTSNEQFF.

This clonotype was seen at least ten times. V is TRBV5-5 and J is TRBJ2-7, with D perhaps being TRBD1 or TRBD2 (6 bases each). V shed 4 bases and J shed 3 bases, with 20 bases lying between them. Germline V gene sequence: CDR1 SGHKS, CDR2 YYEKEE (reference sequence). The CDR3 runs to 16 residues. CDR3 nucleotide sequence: TGTGCCAGCAGCCCCACGTTTCCCGGGGGCATCTACGAGCAGTACTTC. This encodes CASSPTFPGGIYEQYF.

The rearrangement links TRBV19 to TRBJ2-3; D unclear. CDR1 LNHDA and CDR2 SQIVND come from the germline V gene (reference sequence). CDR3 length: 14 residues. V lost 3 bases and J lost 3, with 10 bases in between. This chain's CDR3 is CASSMLGITDTQYF. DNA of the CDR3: TGTGCCAGTAGTATGCTAGGTATAACAGATACGCAGTATTTT.

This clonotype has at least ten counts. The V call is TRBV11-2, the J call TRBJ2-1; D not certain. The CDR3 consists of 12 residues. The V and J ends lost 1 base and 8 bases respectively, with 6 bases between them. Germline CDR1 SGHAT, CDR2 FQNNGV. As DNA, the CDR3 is TGTGCCAGCAGCTTAGCATGGGATGAGCAGTTCTTC. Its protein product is CASSLAWDEQFF.

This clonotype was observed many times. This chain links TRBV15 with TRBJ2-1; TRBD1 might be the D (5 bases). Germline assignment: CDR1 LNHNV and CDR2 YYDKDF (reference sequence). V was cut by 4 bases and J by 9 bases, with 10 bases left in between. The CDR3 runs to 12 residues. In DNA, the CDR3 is TGTGCCACCAGCACCCAGGGTCGTGAGCAGTTCTTC. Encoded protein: CATSTQGREQFF.

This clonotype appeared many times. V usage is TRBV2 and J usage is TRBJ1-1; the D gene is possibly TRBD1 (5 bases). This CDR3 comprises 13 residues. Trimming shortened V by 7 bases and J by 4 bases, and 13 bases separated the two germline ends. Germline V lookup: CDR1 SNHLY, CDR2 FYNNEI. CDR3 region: CASTRDGLTEAFF. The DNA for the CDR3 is TGTGCCAGCACCCGGGACGGCCTCACTGAAGCTTTCTTT.

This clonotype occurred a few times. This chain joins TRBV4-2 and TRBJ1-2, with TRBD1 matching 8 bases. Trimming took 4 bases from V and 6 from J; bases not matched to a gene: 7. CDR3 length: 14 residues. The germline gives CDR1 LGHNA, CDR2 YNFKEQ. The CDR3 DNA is TGTGCCAGCAGCCTAGAATCAGGGGGCGATGGCTACACCTTC. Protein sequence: CASSLESGGDGYTF.

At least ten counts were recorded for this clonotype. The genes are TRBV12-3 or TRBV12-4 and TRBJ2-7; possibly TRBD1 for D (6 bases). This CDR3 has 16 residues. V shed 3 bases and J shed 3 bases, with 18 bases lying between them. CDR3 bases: TGTGCCAGCAGTTTTGGCCAGGGGAGATCTGGCTACGAGCAGTACTTC. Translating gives CASSFGQGRSGYEQYF.

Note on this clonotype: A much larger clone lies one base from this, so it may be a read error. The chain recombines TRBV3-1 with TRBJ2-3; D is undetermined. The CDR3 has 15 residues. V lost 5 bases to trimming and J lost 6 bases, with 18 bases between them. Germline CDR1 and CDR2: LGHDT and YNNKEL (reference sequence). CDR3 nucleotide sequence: TGTGCCAGCAGCTCTCCCAGGCCAACGGTGGATACGCAGTATTTT. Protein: CASSSPRPTVDTQYF.

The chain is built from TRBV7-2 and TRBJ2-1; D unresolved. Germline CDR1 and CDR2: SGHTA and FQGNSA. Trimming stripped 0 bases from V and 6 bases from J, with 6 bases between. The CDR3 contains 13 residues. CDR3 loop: CASSLAQPNEQFF. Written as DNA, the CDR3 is TGTGCCAGCAGCTTAGCGCAGCCCAATGAGCAGTTCTTC.

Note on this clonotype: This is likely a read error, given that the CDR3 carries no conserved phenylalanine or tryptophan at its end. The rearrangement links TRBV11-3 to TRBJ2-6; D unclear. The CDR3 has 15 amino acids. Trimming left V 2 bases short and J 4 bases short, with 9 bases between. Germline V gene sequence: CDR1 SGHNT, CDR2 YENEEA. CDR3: CASSLREAGANVLTS. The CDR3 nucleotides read TGTGCCAGCAGCTTACGCGAGGCGGGGGCCAACGTCCTGACTTCC.

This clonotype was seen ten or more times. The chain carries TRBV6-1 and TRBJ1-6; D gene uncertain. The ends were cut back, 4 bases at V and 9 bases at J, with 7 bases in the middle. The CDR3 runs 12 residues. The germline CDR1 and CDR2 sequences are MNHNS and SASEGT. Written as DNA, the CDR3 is TGTGCCAGCAGTGGACCCTCTTCACCCCTCCACTTT. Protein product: CASSGPSSPLHF.

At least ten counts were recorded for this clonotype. The CDR3 loop reads CASSRSRRYEQYF. Here the CDR3 DNA reads TGTGCCAGCAGCCGGTCCCGGAGATACGAGCAGTACTTC. The chain recombines TRBV14 with TRBJ2-7; D ambiguous. Germline-derived CDR1 and CDR2 are SGHDN and FVKESK. With 4 bases removed from V and 4 bases from J, the gap between germline ends came to 11 bases. The CDR3 is 13 amino acids.